The clone carrying this T cell receptor (beta chain) was counted a few times. Its antigen is currently unknown. The data belong to a study of post-analysis software for immune sequencing data. Study results and limitations: Included in a set of about five TRBV segments more frequent in patients than controls were TRBV5-6, TRBV5-1 and TRBV20-1.

The germline V gene has CDR1 LNHNV and CDR2 YYDKDF (reference sequence). The CDR3 spans 15 residues. The junction had 4 bases not matched to a gene; V was cut back by 0 bases and J by 7 bases. The TCR beta cDNA libraries contained unique molecular identifiers. TCRdb reanalysed the PCR reads using MiXCR and keeps one entry per CDR3 protein. The table has more than 450,000 distinct CDR3 sequences, 44% seen once. The source of this sequence is a girl aged 5 to 17 with multiple sclerosis. Specimen: blood. V is TRBV15 and J is TRBJ2-1; the match to TRBD2 covers 9 bases. The CDR3 protein is CATSREAGGLNEQFF. In nucleotides, the CDR3 is TGTGCCACCAGCAGAGAGGCGGGGGGGCTTAATGAGCAGTTCTTC.